These 15 T cell receptor beta chains came from one sample sequenced in a study of pediatric ulcerative colitis. Some clones are missing from TCRdb's copy, which holds only in-frame ones; the method was immunoSEQ multiplex PCR. The sample carries 40,000 to 55,000 clones, about four fifths recorded once. During colonoscopy, one to two rectal pinch biopsies were collected. Source material: gut tissue. These receptors originate from a girl aged 5-17 years with moderate ulcerative colitis.

The genes are TRBV7-9 and TRBJ1-6; D unclear. V lost 1 base, J lost 6 bases, and 13 bases lay in between. Germline V gives CDR1 SEHNR, CDR2 FQNEAQ (reference sequence). The CDR3 sequence is 16 residues long. The chain's CDR3 is CASSLGALGFNSPLHF. The CDR3 nucleotides are TGTGCCAGCAGCTTAGGGGCGTTGGGTTTTAATTCACCCCTCCACTTT.

This clone was detected only a few times. The genes are TRBV27 and TRBJ1-5; D is undetermined. Per germline, CDR1 MNHEY and CDR2 SMNVEV (reference sequence). The CDR3 is 14 residues long. V lost 4 bases and J lost 7, with 14 bases in between. For the CDR3, the DNA is TGTGCCAGCAGTTCAGAATTCTCTTGGCAGCCCCAGCATTTT. Its protein is CASSSEFSWQPQHF.

In DNA form, the CDR3 reads TGTGCCAGCTCACCACTTCAGGGGGCAAGGGGCTACACCTTC. It codes for CASSPLQGARGYTF. The chain links TRBV18 to TRBJ1-2; 8 bases fit TRBD1. V shed 1 base, J shed 8 bases, and the junction held 6 bases outside the gene matches. The CDR3 loop spans 14 amino acids. Germline V lookup: CDR1 KGHSH, CDR2 LQKENI.

A few counts support this clone. The CDR3 DNA reads as TGTGCCAGTAGTATGATCAGGGGGCCGTCCTACGAGCAGTACTTC. Its translation: CASSMIRGPSYEQYF. This chain connects TRBV19 to TRBJ2-7; 8 bases map to TRBD1. The CDR3 loop spans 15 amino acids. Germline V gives CDR1 LNHDA, CDR2 SQIVND (reference sequence). V was clipped by 3 bases and J by 1 base; unmatched bases: 5.

This clone was found once. The chain uses TRBV14 and TRBJ1-3; D is perhaps TRBD1 (6 bases). CDR3 size: 16 residues. Germline assignment: CDR1 SGHDN and CDR2 FVKESK. V was shortened by 1 base and J by 4 bases, with 14 bases between the two germline ends. CDR3 loop: CASSQGVGGSGNTIYF. CDR3 DNA: TGTGCCAGCAGCCAAGGGGTTGGGGGCTCCGGAAACACCATATATTTT.

The chain joins TRBV30 to TRBJ2-2; possibly TRBD1 for D (8 bases). Germline-derived CDR1 and CDR2 are GTSNPN and SVGIG (reference sequence). This CDR3 is 13 amino acids long. The V end lost 4 bases, the J end lost 5 bases, and 11 bases lay between the germline ends. As DNA, the CDR3 is TGTGCCTGGAACAGGGGGGGAACCGGGGAGCTGTTTTTT. Its translation: CAWNRGGTGELFF.

This clone was seen more than once but under ten times. The chain couples TRBV18 to TRBJ1-4; D perhaps matches TRBD1 (5 bases). The CDR3 covers 13 residues. V was trimmed by 4 bases and J by 8 bases, leaving 11 bases between them. From germline, CDR1 is KGHSH and CDR2 LQKENI. CDR3 in DNA: TGTGCCAGCTCACGAGGGGAACGAGAAAAACTGTTTTTT. Its translation is CASSRGEREKLFF.

This clone showed up just a few times. The rearrangement joins TRBV4-1 to TRBJ2-3; TRBD2 agrees at 10 bases. With 0 bases clipped from V and 6 bases from J, the junction kept 12 bases outside the gene matches. The CDR3 is 18 residues long. The V gene's germline CDR1 is MGHRA and CDR2 YSYEKL. The CDR3 DNA reads TGCGCCAGCAGCCAAGATTCCGCGACTAGCGGGCATCGGGATACGCAGTATTTT. Translated, it gives CASSQDSATSGHRDTQYF.

The chain is built from TRBV13 and TRBJ1-3; tentative D call: TRBD1 (5 bases). V lost 4 bases and J 2 bases, leaving 12 bases between the germline ends. This CDR3 region has 15 residues. Germline CDR1 and CDR2: PRHDT and FYEKMQ (reference sequence). CDR3 sequence: CASSSRSGTGNTIYF. CDR3 nucleotides: TGTGCCAGCAGCTCCAGATCAGGGACTGGAAACACCATATATTTT. Supplemented by reference TRBV13 and TRBJ1-3, the full variable domain reads AAGVIQSPRHLIKEKRETATLKCYPIPRHDTVYWYQQGPGQDPQFLISFYEKMQSDKGSIPDRFSAQQFSDYHSELNMSSLELGDSALYFCASSSRSGTGNTIYFGEGSWLTVV.

The chain has TRBV5-4 and TRBJ2-7; 11 bases map to TRBD2. Germline CDR1 SGHNT, CDR2 YYREEE (reference sequence). With V trimmed by 1 base and J by 0 bases, 3 bases remained unmatched. The CDR3 is 16 amino acids. The DNA for the CDR3 is TGTGCCAGCAGCTTGAGACTAGCGGGGAGCTCCTACGAGCAGTACTTC. Protein product: CASSLRLAGSSYEQYF.

There are a few counts of this clone. The chain couples TRBV11-2 to TRBJ1-2, with TRBD1 matching 8 bases. This CDR3 has 14 residues. V trimming: 6 bases; J trimming: 4 bases; junction bases outside the gene matches: 7. CDR1 and CDR2 from the germline V gene are SGHAT and FQNNGV. The CDR3 DNA reads as TGTGCCAGCAGTCCTACAGGGGGAGCCTATGGCTACACCTTC. Translated, it gives CASSPTGGAYGYTF.

The CDR3 spells CASSLGRATHEQYF. In DNA form, the CDR3 reads TGCGCCAGCAGCTTGGGCAGGGCTACACACGAGCAGTACTTC. The gene calls are TRBV5-1 and TRBJ2-7, with a tentative D call TRBD1 (5 bases). The CDR3 has 14 amino acids. Germline V gene sequence: CDR1 SGHRS, CDR2 YFSETQ. V lost 0 bases to trimming and J lost 5 bases, with 12 bases between them.

This CDR3 reads CASSLNYEKLFF. CDR3 sequence (DNA): TGTGCCAGCAGCTTAAACTATGAAAAACTGTTTTTT. J is TRBJ1-4 and V is TRBV7-9; no clear D. V lost 2 bases and J lost 6, with 4 bases in between. Germline V gene sequence: CDR1 SEHNR, CDR2 FQNEAQ (reference sequence). The CDR3 is made up of 12 amino acids. The complete variable domain, with remaining parts taken from reference TRBV7-9 and TRBJ1-4, reads DTGVSQNPRHKITKRGQNVTFRCDPISEHNRLYWYRQTLGQGPEFLTYFQNEAQLEKSRLLSDRFSAERPKGSFSTLEIQRTEQGDSAMYLCASSLNYEKLFFGSGTQLSVL.

The chain employs TRBV2 and TRBJ1-3; D unclear. Trimming cost V 5 bases and J 0 bases, with 8 bases left between them. Germline V gene sequence: CDR1 SNHLY, CDR2 FYNNEI. This CDR3 is built from 14 residues. CDR3 nucleotide sequence: TGTGCCAGCAGTAATTTTCTCTCTGGAAACACCATATATTTT. This encodes CASSNFLSGNTIYF.

The rearrangement links TRBV5-8 to TRBJ1-2; D is unresolved. The germline gives CDR1 SGHTS, CDR2 YDEGEE. The CDR3 totals 14 residues. V was trimmed by 6 bases and J by 2 bases, leaving 14 bases between them. Here the CDR3 reads CASTHPQRNYGYTF. The CDR3 coding sequence is TGTGCCAGCACCCACCCACAGCGAAACTATGGCTACACCTTC.